The 12 T cell receptor beta chains listed next were all sequenced from one sample in a study of shared T cell receptors in the human thymus. The method was immunoSEQ multiplex PCR; TCRdb's version includes in-frame clones alone and lacks a portion of them. The table records approximately 490,000 clones, around three quarters of them present only once. These sequences were also reported in another study, on human thymus T cells.

Sequenced material: thymocytes. All receptors come from a boy younger than two with a congenital heart defect.

V gene TRBV5-6 combines with J gene TRBJ2-5; 11 bases line up with TRBD2. The CDR3 length is 19 residues. Germline V gene data show CDR1 as SGHDT and CDR2 as YYEEEE. The trim removed 1 base at V and 5 bases at J, leaving 16 bases unmatched. The CDR3 nucleotides read TGTGCCAGCAGCTTGATTTTCGGGCTAGCGGGAGGAGTGGAGGAGACCCAGTACTTC. It specifies CASSLIFGLAGGVEETQYF.

The chain links TRBV4-2 to TRBJ2-3, with D possibly TRBD2 on 5 matching bases. V was cut by 1 base and J by 1 base, with 9 bases left in between. Germline V gene data show CDR1 as LGHNA and CDR2 as YNFKEQ. This CDR3 comprises 15 residues. The CDR3 here is CASSQVGLRTDTQYF. The CDR3 nucleotides are TGTGCCAGCAGCCAAGTAGGACTCCGCACAGATACGCAGTATTTT.

The chain employs TRBV7-2 and TRBJ2-7; 8 bases align to TRBD2. The V segment lost 5 bases and the J segment 3 bases; nucleotides outside the gene matches: 15. Germline CDR1 SGHTA, CDR2 FQGNSA. CDR3 length: 17 residues. Here the CDR3 DNA reads TGTGCCAGCAGCCCACATCCGGGGGGGGAAGCCCGCTACGAGCAGTACTTC. Translating gives CASSPHPGGEARYEQYF.

The CDR3 coding sequence is TGTGCCAGCAGTTACGGACTAGCGGGGGGGTACAATGAGCAGTTCTTC. Encoded protein: CASSYGLAGGYNEQFF. The chain employs TRBV6-5 and TRBJ2-1; TRBD2 matches 15 bases. The CDR3 runs to 16 residues. Germline V gene data show CDR1 as MNHEY and CDR2 as SVGAGI. V shed 2 bases, J shed 4 bases, and the junction held 0 bases outside the gene matches.

In its sample, this clone was seen a few times. The V gene is TRBV6-1, the J gene TRBJ2-2, with 13 bases that match TRBD2. Germline CDR1 reads MNHNS; CDR2 reads SASEGT. The CDR3 contains 18 residues. Trimming at V came to 2 bases and at J to 5 bases, leaving 8 bases not matched to a gene. CDR3 amino acids: CASSEIRTSGRCTGELFF. The CDR3 DNA is TGTGCCAGCAGTGAAATCAGGACTAGCGGGAGATGTACCGGGGAGCTGTTTTTT.

The chain links TRBV5-1 to TRBJ2-2; D not certain. V shed 0 bases and J shed 6 bases, with 6 bases lying between them. Germline assignment: CDR1 SGHRS and CDR2 YFSETQ. The CDR3 is 13 residues long. CDR3 sequence: CASSLAQAGELFF. The CDR3, as DNA: TGCGCCAGCAGCTTGGCCCAGGCCGGGGAGCTGTTTTTT.

The rearrangement uses TRBV7-6 and TRBJ2-3, with 10 bases identical to TRBD2. There are 16 residues in the CDR3. Germline V lookup: CDR1 SGHVS, CDR2 FNYEAQ. Losses at the gene ends were 5 bases for V and 2 bases for J; bases not matched to a gene: 7. The CDR3 protein is CASSHLGLAVTDTQYF. The CDR3 DNA reads as TGTGCCAGCAGCCATTTAGGACTAGCGGTCACAGATACGCAGTATTTT.

This chain joins TRBV6-1 and TRBJ2-7; D unclear. Trimming left V 4 bases short and J 3 bases short, with 7 bases between. This CDR3 has 12 amino acids. Germline V lookup: CDR1 MNHNS, CDR2 SASEGT. CDR3 residues: CASSGVVYEQYF. The CDR3 nucleotides read TGTGCCAGCAGTGGCGTAGTCTACGAGCAGTACTTC.

V usage is TRBV28 and J usage is TRBJ1-2; 7 bases map to TRBD1. The germline V gene encodes CDR1 MDHEN and CDR2 SYDVKM. This CDR3 region has 16 residues. V lost 5 bases and J lost 4; bases outside the gene matches: 13. CDR3 region: CASSQTGAWGSYGYTF. CDR3 sequence (DNA): TGTGCCAGCAGTCAAACAGGGGCCTGGGGTAGCTATGGCTACACCTTC.

V gene TRBV7-2 combines with J gene TRBJ2-1; TRBD2 aligns across 10 bases. V gave up 0 bases and J gave up 7 bases; unmatched junction bases: 3. CDR1 is SGHTA and CDR2 is FQGNSA in the germline V gene. This CDR3 spans 15 amino acids. The CDR3 reads CASSLAKREGNEQFF. DNA of the CDR3: TGTGCCAGCAGCTTAGCCAAGCGGGAGGGGAATGAGCAGTTCTTC.

The gene calls are TRBV4-1 and TRBJ2-3, with D perhaps matching TRBD1 (6 bases). From germline, CDR1 is MGHRA and CDR2 YSYEKL. This CDR3 region has 14 residues. The V end was cut by 0 bases, the J end by 6 bases, with 10 bases between. CDR3 in DNA: TGCGCCAGCAGCCAAGATAAGGGACACGATACGCAGTATTTT. Amino acids: CASSQDKGHDTQYF.

The chain combines TRBV2 with TRBJ2-3; 12 bases align to TRBD2. CDR1 is SNHLY, CDR2 FYNNEI, per germline. The CDR3 spans 18 residues. The V segment lost 8 bases and the J segment 4 bases; nucleotides outside the gene matches: 16. DNA for the CDR3: TGTGCCAGCTTTGGGCTAGCGGGAGGGCCGGTTGGGGCAGATACGCAGTATTTT. This codes for CASFGLAGGPVGADTQYF.